The present TCR beta chain was sequenced within a study of OX40 agonist ivuxolimab in advanced cancers. This CDR3 contains 15 residues. CDR1 ENHRY and CDR2 SYGVKD come from the germline V gene. V trimming: 8 bases; J trimming: 0 bases; junction bases outside the gene matches: 6. Notes on this clone: In the same sample, other DNA sequences code for this CDR3.

Method: immunoSEQ multiplex PCR; TCRdb's copy keeps in-frame clones and lacks some. The sample records 16,000 or so clones, 75% to 85% being singletons. V is TRBV10-3 and J is TRBJ2-3; TRBD1 matches 9 bases. The sequences come from CD4+ or CD8+ T cells sorted from blood, collected in a trial of the OX40 agonist ivuxolimab. The receptor's source is an adult with an advanced solid tumor such as melanoma, head and neck, liver or kidney cancer. This CDR3 reads CAIHDRGSSTDTQYF. The CDR3 coding sequence is TGTGCCATCCACGACAGGGGGTCTAGCACAGATACGCAGTATTTT.